These T cell receptor beta chains were read from a single sample in a study of blood T cell repertoires in COVID-19. The table came from immunoSEQ multiplex PCR; TCRdb's copy has only in-frame clones and leaves some out. The sample lists about 500,000 clones; roughly 89% were seen once. Sample: peripheral blood. The source of these receptors is a man between 18 and 35 years old with COVID-19, enrolled during active disease. Both conserved end residues are part of each CDR3. Fields, in order: clone size, J gene, V gene, D gene, CDR3 DNA, CDR3 protein. D genes are given only for firm matches. Clone size is given for some rows only: seen once, a few or many times, or a class if the clone is expanded.

. TRBJ2-3 TRBV27 . TGTGCCAGCAGTTTCCTCGTCTCGGCAGATACGCAGTATTTT CASSFLVSADTQYF
. TRBJ1-6 TRBV7-2 . TGTGCCAGCAGCTTCTTGAGAAATAATTCACCCCTCCACTTT CASSFLRNNSPLHF
. TRBJ2-2 TRBV2 . TGTGCCAGCAGTGACTACACCGGGGAGCTGTTTTTT CASSDYTGELFF
. TRBJ1-3 TRBV15 . TGTGCCACCATGGGCGTCGAAAACACCATATATTTT CATMGVENTIYF
. TRBJ2-7 TRBV10-3 . TGTGCCATCAGTGATTGGGGGCGGGACGAGCAGTACTTC CAISDWGRDEQYF
once TRBJ1-2 TRBV28 . TGTGCCAGCAGTTTAAATGCGGGCTACACCTTC CASSLNAGYTF
. TRBJ2-2 TRBV14 . TGTGCCAGCAGTTGGGGCTCGAACACCGGGGAGCTGTTTTTT CASSWGSNTGELFF
. TRBJ2-3 TRBV7-2 . TGTGCCAGCAGCTTAGTGCGGGGGCGCACAGATACGCAGTATTTT CASSLVRGRTDTQYF
. TRBJ2-3 TRBV9 . TGTGCCAGCAGCGCGGACGGGACTAGCACAGATACGCAGTATTTT CASSADGTSTDTQYF
. TRBJ2-7 TRBV7-9 TRBD2 TGTGCCAGCAGCTTACCGGGGGGGACCTACGAGCAGTACTTC CASSLPGGTYEQYF
. TRBJ1-1 TRBV10-3 . TGTGCCATCAGTGCGGGGCAGGGGAGAACTGAAGCTTTCTTT CAISAGQGRTEAFF
. TRBJ1-1 TRBV19 TRBD1 TGTGCCAGTAGTACCATACAGGGGGGACTCACTGAAGCTTTCTTT CASSTIQGGLTEAFF
. TRBJ2-2 TRBV5-1 TRBD1 TGCGCCAGCAGCTCCTACTCGACAGGGGTTCTGACCGGGGAGCTGTTTTTT CASSSYSTGVLTGELFF
. TRBJ2-1 TRBV19 . TGTGCCAGTAGCTCCAGGCGGGGTGGATTGGGCGGTGAGCAGTTCTTC CASSSRRGGLGGEQFF
once TRBJ2-1 TRBV5-1 . TGCGCCAGCAGCCTGACGGACAGGGAGGGCAATGAGCAGTTCTTC CASSLTDREGNEQFF
. TRBJ2-2 TRBV11-2 . TGTGCCAGCAGCCCGTCCAAGACAGGGAACACCGGGGAGCTGTTTTTT CASSPSKTGNTGELFF
. TRBJ2-2 TRBV12-5 TRBD2 TGTGCTAGTGGTAGACTCGGACTAGCGGGCCCCGGGGAGCTGTTTTTT CASGRLGLAGPGELFF
. TRBJ1-5 TRBV6-1 . TGTGCCAGCAGTGATCCTGTAGCGTCTCAAGGGCCCCAGCATTTT CASSDPVASQGPQHF
once TRBJ2-2 TRBV18 . TGTGCCAGCTCATTCGACAGGTACAACACCGGGGAGCTGTTTTTT CASSFDRYNTGELFF
. TRBJ2-7 TRBV15 TRBD1 TGTGCCACCAGCAGAGACAGGGGGCATAGAGACGAGCAGTACTTC CATSRDRGHRDEQYF
. TRBJ2-5 TRBV9 . TGTGCCAGCAGCGCCAGCGCGAGTTTCGGAGAGACCCAGTACTTC CASSASASFGETQYF
. TRBJ1-6 TRBV6-1 . TGTGCCAGCAGTGATGGGGAGGGGCGTTTTAATTCACCCCTCCACTTT CASSDGEGRFNSPLHF
. TRBJ2-1 TRBV6-5 TRBD1 TGTGCCAGCAGACTCTGGACAGGGGTGAATGAGCAGTTCTTC CASRLWTGVNEQFF
. TRBJ2-7 TRBV5-4 TRBD1 TGTGCCAGCAGCCCGGGACAGGGGAATCCGGCTACCTACGAGCAGTACTTC CASSPGQGNPATYEQYF
. TRBJ1-1 TRBV11-2 . TGTGCCAGCAGCTTTTCGAGGACTGAAGCTTTCTTT CASSFSRTEAFF
. TRBJ1-2 TRBV7-9 TRBD1 TGTGCCAGCAACTCGATGACAGGGGATGGCTACACCTTC CASNSMTGDGYTF
. TRBJ1-2 TRBV5-4 . TGTGCCAGCAGCTTGGCTCTGCCCAATAGGGGCGGGGATGGCTACACCTTC CASSLALPNRGGDGYTF
. TRBJ1-5 TRBV7-9 . TGTGCCAGCAGTTTGGGGGGGGTTGGCAATCAGCCCCAGCATTTT CASSLGGVGNQPQHF
. TRBJ1-5 TRBV6-5 TRBD1 TGTGCCAGCAGTTACGAGGACAGGGGTCCCCAGCATTTT CASSYEDRGPQHF
few TRBJ1-2 TRBV30 . TGTGCCTGGAACTACGTAGGGGGTGGCTACACCTTC CAWNYVGGGYTF